What follows are 22 T cell receptor beta chains derived from one specimen sequenced in a study of immune cell composition in non-small cell lung cancer. Data came from immunoSEQ multiplex PCR; TCRdb stores just in-frame clones and leaves some out. The profile shows thousands of clones, around 67% of them singletons. These same records also appear under a second study, on CD4 T cells in lung cancer.

The specimen was lung tumor tissue. The receptors come from a human donor with non-small cell lung cancer.

This chain links TRBV16 with TRBJ1-4, with D hard to call. Per the germline V gene, CDR1 is KGHSY and CDR2 is FQNENV. V dropped 0 bases and J dropped 12 bases, with 17 bases sitting between them. This CDR3 has 15 residues. CDR3 nucleotide sequence: TGTGCCAGCAGCCAATCGCCCGGGCCTTGGGGAGAACTGTTTTTT. It translates to CASSQSPGPWGELFF.

The rearrangement uses TRBV5-6 and TRBJ2-3; tentatively, D is TRBD1 (6 bases). The length of the CDR3 is 15 residues. V lost 0 bases and J 7 bases, leaving 15 bases between the germline ends. Germline CDR1 SGHDT, CDR2 YYEEEE. The CDR3 loop reads CASSLGGPGEYTQYF. CDR3 nucleotides: TGTGCCAGCAGCTTGGGAGGGCCAGGGGAGTATACGCAGTATTTT.

This chain connects TRBV7-2 to TRBJ2-1; 8 bases are a match to TRBD2. Per the germline V gene, CDR1 is SGHTA and CDR2 is FQGNSA. This CDR3 comprises 14 residues. V was pared by 5 bases and J by 3 bases, with 3 bases of the junction left unmatched. CDR3 amino acids: CASSPGGFYNEQFF. The DNA of the CDR3 is TGTGCCAGCAGCCCGGGGGGGTTCTACAATGAGCAGTTCTTC.

The chain uses TRBV7-2 and TRBJ2-6, with D maybe TRBD2 (6 bases). This CDR3 comprises 16 residues. Germline CDR1 reads SGHTA; CDR2 reads FQGNSA. The V end was cut by 6 bases, the J end by 1 base, with 13 bases between. CDR3 sequence (DNA): TGTGCCAGCAGGGCACGACTAGTTTCTGGGGCCAACGTCCTGACTTTC. It specifies CASRARLVSGANVLTF. Complete variable domain (other parts from reference TRBV7-2 and TRBJ2-6): GAGVSQSPSNKVTEKGKDVELRCDPISGHTALYWYRQSLGQGLEFLIYFQGNSAPDKSGLPSDRFSAERTGGSVSTLTIQRTQQEDSAVYLCASRARLVSGANVLTFGAGSRLTVL.

This chain links TRBV9 with TRBJ2-7, with 7 bases identical to TRBD2. Germline assignment: CDR1 SGDLS and CDR2 YYNGEE. The CDR3 is 14 amino acids. After removal of 2 bases from V and 2 bases from J, the junction contained 4 bases not matched to a gene. The CDR3 reads CASSVGLGTYEQYF. CDR3 DNA: TGTGCCAGCAGCGTTGGACTAGGCACCTACGAGCAGTACTTC. Full variable domain (remainder filled in from reference TRBV9 and TRBJ2-7): DSGVTQTPKHLITATGQRVTLRCSPRSGDLSVYWYQQSLDQGLQFLIQYYNGEERAKGNILERFSAQQFPDLHSELNLSSLELGDSALYFCASSVGLGTYEQYFGPGTRLTVT.

The chain joins TRBV28 to TRBJ2-1; D is unclear. Germline CDR1 MDHEN, CDR2 SYDVKM. CDR3 size: 12 residues. With 2 bases removed from V and 6 bases from J, the gap between germline ends came to 5 bases. In nucleotides, the CDR3 is TGTGCCAGCAGTTTACTTCTCAATGAGCAGTTCTTC. Protein: CASSLLLNEQFF.

The chain recombines TRBV10-2 with TRBJ2-3; weak D call: TRBD2 (6 bases). This CDR3 has 15 amino acids. V lost 4 bases, J lost 2 bases, and 13 bases lay in between. The germline V gene has CDR1 WSHSY and CDR2 SAAADI. CDR3 amino acids: CASSVQLAYTDTQYF. The CDR3 DNA is TGCGCCAGCAGTGTACAACTAGCCTACACAGATACGCAGTATTTT.

Concerning this clone itself: Other nucleotide sequences from this sample produce the same CDR3. The J gene is TRBJ2-3, the V gene TRBV7-8; TRBD2 matches 10 bases. V dropped 1 base and J dropped 4; count of bases not matched to a gene: 5. The CDR3 has 16 amino acids. CDR1 SGHVS and CDR2 FQNEAQ come from the germline V gene. CDR3 in DNA: TGTGCCAGCAGCTTAGAGGCTAGCGGGAGTGCAGATACGCAGTATTTT. Translating it yields CASSLEASGSADTQYF.

The chain couples TRBV5-1 to TRBJ2-2; 10 bases are a match to TRBD1. This CDR3 contains 15 residues. Germline trimming cut 8 bases from V and 6 bases from J; bases unmatched to any gene: 10. Germline loops: CDR1 SGHRS, CDR2 YFSETQ. As DNA, the CDR3 is TGCGCCAGTCACCCGCTAGGACAGGGGGCCGGGGAGCTGTTTTTT. This codes for CASHPLGQGAGELFF.

The rearrangement joins TRBV5-6 to TRBJ2-7; 8 bases are a match to TRBD1. This CDR3 region has 15 residues. Losses at the gene ends were 2 bases for V and 4 bases for J; bases not matched to a gene: 8. Germline V CDR1 and CDR2: SGHDT, YYEEEE. The CDR3 bases are TGTGCCAGCAGCTTAGGACAGGGCCTAACTTACGAGCAGTACGTC. Its protein product is CASSLGQGLTYEQYV.

The chain couples TRBV7-3 to TRBJ2-2; D gene uncertain. Trimming shortened V by 5 bases and J by 0 bases, and 19 bases separated the two germline ends. CDR1 SGHTA and CDR2 FQGTGA come from the germline V gene. This CDR3 has 18 residues. CDR3 sequence: CASSLKSIRSANTGELFF. Written as DNA, the CDR3 is TGTGCCAGCAGCCTAAAAAGTATCCGGTCTGCGAACACCGGGGAGCTGTTTTTT.

This clone was detected once. The rearrangement uses TRBV5-4 and TRBJ2-2; D unresolved. Looked up from germline, CDR1 is SGHNT and CDR2 is YYREEE (reference sequence). Trimming removed 0 bases from V and 3 bases from J, with 6 bases in between. CDR3 length: 14 amino acids. Here the CDR3 reads CASSLAGHTGELFF. CDR3 bases: TGTGCCAGCAGCTTGGCCGGTCACACCGGGGAGCTGTTTTTT.

The chain combines TRBV5-1 with TRBJ2-5, with 7 nucleotides matching TRBD2. V dropped 1 base and J dropped 0; count of bases not matched to a gene: 6. The germline V gene encodes CDR1 SGHRS and CDR2 YFSETQ. The CDR3 covers 16 residues. CDR3: CASSLTGGVNQETQYF. CDR3 nucleotide sequence: TGCGCCAGCAGCTTGACGGGGGGAGTAAACCAAGAGACCCAGTACTTC.

The chain combines TRBV19 with TRBJ1-1; TRBD1 aligns across 7 bases. Trimming at V came to 6 bases and at J to 10 bases, leaving 11 bases not matched to a gene. Germline lookup yields CDR1 LNHDA and CDR2 SQIVND (reference sequence). The CDR3 has 13 residues. CDR3 in DNA: TGTGCCAGTAGCCCCGGGACAGAGAGGGGAGCTTTCTTT. This translates into CASSPGTERGAFF.

This clone has more than one count but fewer than ten. For the CDR3, the DNA is TGTGCCAGCAGCTTTGGGCTCCCGAACACTGAAGCTTTCTTT. It translates to CASSFGLPNTEAFF. The chain is built from TRBV5-8 and TRBJ1-1; no clear D. The CDR3 loop spans 14 amino acids. Germline loops: CDR1 SGHTS, CDR2 YDEGEE. V was cut by 2 bases and J by 1 base, with 9 bases left in between. Full variable domain (outside the CDR3, taken from reference TRBV5-8 and TRBJ1-1): EAGVTQSPTHLIKTRGQQATLRCSPISGHTSVYWYQQALGLGLQFLLWYDEGEERNRGNFPPRFSGRQFPNYSSELNVNALELEDSALYLCASSFGLPNTEAFFGQGTRLTVV.

The rearrangement links TRBV19 to TRBJ2-3, with TRBD2 matching 7 bases. The CDR3 has 17 residues. V lost 2 bases and J lost 0; bases outside the gene matches: 8. Germline V CDR1 and CDR2: LNHDA, SQIVND (reference sequence). The CDR3, as DNA: TGTGCCAGTAGTATATCAACTAGCGTAACTAGCACAGATACGCAGTATTTT. Translated: CASSISTSVTSTDTQYF.

The chain uses TRBV6-5 and TRBJ1-1; TRBD1 might be the D (6 bases). V was trimmed by 6 bases and J by 0 bases, leaving 11 bases between them. Germline V gene data show CDR1 as MNHEY and CDR2 as SVGAGI. This CDR3 is 14 amino acids long. CDR3 sequence (DNA): TGTGCCAGCAGGTTGGGGGGGCTGAACACTGAAGCTTTCTTT. Residues: CASRLGGLNTEAFF.

The chain employs TRBV7-9 and TRBJ2-3, with 7 nucleotides matching TRBD2. V was clipped by 5 bases and J by 11 bases; unmatched bases: 7. This CDR3 contains 12 residues. Germline V gives CDR1 SEHNR, CDR2 FQNEAQ (reference sequence). The CDR3 coding sequence is TGTGCCAGCAGCCAGACTAGCAATAGGCAGTATTTT. This codes for CASSQTSNRQYF.

The CDR3 DNA follows: TGTGCCAGCAGCCCACTGACAGCGAACACTGAAGCTTTCTTT. It encodes CASSPLTANTEAFF. The J gene is TRBJ1-1, the V gene TRBV6-1, with D possibly being TRBD1 (5 bases). The germline V gene has CDR1 MNHNS and CDR2 SASEGT. Trimming shortened V by 6 bases and J by 1 base, and 12 bases separated the two germline ends. This CDR3 comprises 14 residues.

The chain recombines TRBV7-9 with TRBJ2-2; 8 positions match TRBD2. V dropped 5 bases and J dropped 3; count of bases not matched to a gene: 8. CDR3 size: 16 residues. Germline CDR1 and CDR2: SEHNR and FQNEAQ (reference sequence). The CDR3 spells CASSPWAGGHTGELFF. The CDR3 DNA follows: TGTGCCAGCAGCCCTTGGGCGGGGGGCCACACCGGGGAGCTGTTTTTT.

V and J are TRBV15 and TRBJ2-5, with TRBD2 matching 13 bases. The CDR3 is 15 residues long. CDR1 is LNHNV and CDR2 is YYDKDF in the germline V gene (reference sequence). The trim removed 5 bases at V and 10 bases at J, leaving 10 bases unmatched. The CDR3 region has the DNA TGTGCCACCAGCGAATGGACTAGCGGGAGAAGTAGCCAGTACTTC. This translates into CATSEWTSGRSSQYF.

V is TRBV7-9 and J is TRBJ2-7; 8 bases map to TRBD1. Trimming took 8 bases from V and 7 from J; bases not matched to a gene: 10. This CDR3 contains 13 residues. Germline V CDR1 and CDR2: SEHNR, FQNEAQ (reference sequence). This chain's CDR3 is CASESQGAFEQYF. The CDR3 DNA reads as TGTGCCAGCGAGAGTCAGGGGGCTTTTGAGCAGTACTTC.